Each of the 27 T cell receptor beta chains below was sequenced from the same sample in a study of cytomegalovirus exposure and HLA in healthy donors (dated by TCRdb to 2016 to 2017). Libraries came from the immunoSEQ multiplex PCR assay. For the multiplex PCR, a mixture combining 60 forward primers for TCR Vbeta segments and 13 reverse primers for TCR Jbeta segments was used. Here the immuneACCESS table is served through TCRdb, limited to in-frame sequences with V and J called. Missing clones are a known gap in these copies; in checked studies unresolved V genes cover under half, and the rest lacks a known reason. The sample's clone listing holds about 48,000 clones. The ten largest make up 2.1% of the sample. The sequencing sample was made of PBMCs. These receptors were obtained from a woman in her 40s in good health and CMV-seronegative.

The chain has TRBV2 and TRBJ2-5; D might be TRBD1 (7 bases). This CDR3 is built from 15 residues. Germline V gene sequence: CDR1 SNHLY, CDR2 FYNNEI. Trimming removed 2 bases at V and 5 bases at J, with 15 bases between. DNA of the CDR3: TGTGCCAGCAGTGAATTCAGGGGGGCTGGGGAGACCCAGTACTTC. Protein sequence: CASSEFRGAGETQYF.

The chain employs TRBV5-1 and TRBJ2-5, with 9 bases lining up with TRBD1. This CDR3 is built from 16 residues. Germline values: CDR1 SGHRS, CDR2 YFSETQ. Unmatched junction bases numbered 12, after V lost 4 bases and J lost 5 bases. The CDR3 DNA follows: TGCGCCAGCAGCACCTCCGGCGGGACAGGGATCGAGACCCAGTACTTC. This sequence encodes CASSTSGGTGIETQYF.

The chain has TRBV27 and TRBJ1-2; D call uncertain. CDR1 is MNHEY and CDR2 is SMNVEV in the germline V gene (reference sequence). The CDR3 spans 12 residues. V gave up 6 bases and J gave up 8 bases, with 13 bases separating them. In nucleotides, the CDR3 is TGTGCCAGCAGCGCAGACGCGGGGGGCTACACCTTC. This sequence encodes CASSADAGGYTF.

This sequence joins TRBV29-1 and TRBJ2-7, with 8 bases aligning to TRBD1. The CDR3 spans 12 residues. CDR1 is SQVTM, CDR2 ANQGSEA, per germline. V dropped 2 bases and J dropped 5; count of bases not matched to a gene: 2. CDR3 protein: CSVETGGDEQYF. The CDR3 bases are TGCAGCGTTGAAACAGGGGGTGACGAGCAGTACTTC.

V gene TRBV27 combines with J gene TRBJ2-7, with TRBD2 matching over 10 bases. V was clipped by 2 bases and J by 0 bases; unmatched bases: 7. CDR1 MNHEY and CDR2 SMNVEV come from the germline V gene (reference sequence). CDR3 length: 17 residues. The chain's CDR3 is CASSLARLAGNSYEQYF. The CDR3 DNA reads TGTGCCAGCAGTTTAGCCCGACTAGCGGGTAACTCCTACGAGCAGTACTTC.

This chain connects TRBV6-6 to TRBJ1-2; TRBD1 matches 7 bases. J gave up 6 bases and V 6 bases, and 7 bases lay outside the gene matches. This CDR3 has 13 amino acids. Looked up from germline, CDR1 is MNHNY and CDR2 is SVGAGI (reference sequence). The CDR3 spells CASSPTGDDGYTF. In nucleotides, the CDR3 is TGTGCCAGCAGCCCCACAGGGGATGATGGCTACACCTTC.

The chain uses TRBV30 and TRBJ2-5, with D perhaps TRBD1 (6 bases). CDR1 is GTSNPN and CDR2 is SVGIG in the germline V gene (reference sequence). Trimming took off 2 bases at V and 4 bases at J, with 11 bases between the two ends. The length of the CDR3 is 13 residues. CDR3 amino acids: CAWSTGTSETQYF. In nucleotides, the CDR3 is TGTGCCTGGAGTACAGGGACATCAGAGACCCAGTACTTC.

DNA for the CDR3: TGTGCCAGCAGTTTATCGTGGACAGGGATTGGCGAGCAGTACTTC. It codes for CASSLSWTGIGEQYF. The chain is built from TRBV27 and TRBJ2-7, with TRBD1 identical over 8 bases. The ends lost 0 bases at V and 6 bases at J; junction bases unmatched: 7. The germline V gene encodes CDR1 MNHEY and CDR2 SMNVEV (reference sequence). CDR3 size: 15 residues.

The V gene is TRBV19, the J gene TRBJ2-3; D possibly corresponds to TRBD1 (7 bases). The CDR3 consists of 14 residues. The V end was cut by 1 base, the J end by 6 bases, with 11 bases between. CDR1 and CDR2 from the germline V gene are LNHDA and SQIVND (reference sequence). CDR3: CASSIAAGGDTQYF. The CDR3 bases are TGTGCCAGTAGTATAGCGGCAGGGGGGGATACGCAGTATTTT.

The chain's CDR3 is CASSNTSYTQYF. The CDR3 nucleotides read TGTGCCAGCAGCAACACCTCCTATACGCAGTATTTT. The V gene is TRBV7-9, the J gene TRBJ2-3; D unclear. Germline V gene data show CDR1 as SEHNR and CDR2 as FQNEAQ (reference sequence). This CDR3 is 12 amino acids long. With 5 bases removed from V and 7 bases from J, the gap between germline ends came to 10 bases.

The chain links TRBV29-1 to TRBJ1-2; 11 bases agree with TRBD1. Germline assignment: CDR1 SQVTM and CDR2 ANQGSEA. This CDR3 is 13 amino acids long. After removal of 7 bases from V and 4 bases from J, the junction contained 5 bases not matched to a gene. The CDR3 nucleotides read TGCAGCGCTCGGGACAGGGGGATCTATGGCTACACCTTC. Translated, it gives CSARDRGIYGYTF.

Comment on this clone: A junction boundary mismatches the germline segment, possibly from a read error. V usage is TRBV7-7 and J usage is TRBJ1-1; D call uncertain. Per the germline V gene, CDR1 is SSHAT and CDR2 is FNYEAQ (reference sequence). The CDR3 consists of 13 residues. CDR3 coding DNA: TGTGCTAGCAGCACTAACTTGAACACTGAAGCTTTCTTT. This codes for CASSTNLNTEAFF.

CDR3 nucleotides: TGTGCCAGCAGTTACCTCGGACTAACGAACACCGGGGAGCTGTTTTTT. Residues: CASSYLGLTNTGELFF. This chain joins TRBV6-5 and TRBJ2-2, with TRBD2 as a possible D gene (6 bases). Per germline, CDR1 MNHEY and CDR2 SVGAGI. This CDR3 has 16 amino acids. Between the trimmed V and J ends, which lost 2 bases and 0 bases, there was a span of 10 bases.

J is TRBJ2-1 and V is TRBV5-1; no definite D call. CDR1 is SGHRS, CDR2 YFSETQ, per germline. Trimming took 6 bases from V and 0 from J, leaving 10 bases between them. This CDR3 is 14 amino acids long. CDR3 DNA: TGCGCCAGCACGCTGATGAGCTCCTACAATGAGCAGTTCTTC. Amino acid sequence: CASTLMSSYNEQFF.

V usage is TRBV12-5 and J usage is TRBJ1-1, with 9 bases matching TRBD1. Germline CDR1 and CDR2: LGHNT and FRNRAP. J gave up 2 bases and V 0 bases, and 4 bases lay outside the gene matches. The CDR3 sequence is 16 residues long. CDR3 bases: TGTGCTAGTGGTTTGGTACAGGGGGCTGGAAACACTGAAGCTTTCTTT. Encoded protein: CASGLVQGAGNTEAFF.

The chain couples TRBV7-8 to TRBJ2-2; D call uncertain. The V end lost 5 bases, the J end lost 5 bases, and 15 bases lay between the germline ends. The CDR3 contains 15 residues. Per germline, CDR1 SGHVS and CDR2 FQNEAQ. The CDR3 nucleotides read TGTGCCAGCAGCGTAGACCGGTCGCGTACCGGGGAGCTGTTTTTT. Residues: CASSVDRSRTGELFF.

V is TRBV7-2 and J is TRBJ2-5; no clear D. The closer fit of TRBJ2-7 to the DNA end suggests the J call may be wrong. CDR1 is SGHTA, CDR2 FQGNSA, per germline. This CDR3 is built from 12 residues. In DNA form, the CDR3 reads TGTGCCAGCAGCTTTCGAGGCTACGAGCAGTACTTC. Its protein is CASSFRGYEQYF.

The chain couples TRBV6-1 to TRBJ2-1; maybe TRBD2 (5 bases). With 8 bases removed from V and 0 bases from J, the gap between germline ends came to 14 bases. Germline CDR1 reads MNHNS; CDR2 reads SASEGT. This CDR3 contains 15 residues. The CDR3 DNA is TGTGCCAGCCAGGAGCGGACCATCTCCTACAATGAGCAGTTCTTC. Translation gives CASQERTISYNEQFF.

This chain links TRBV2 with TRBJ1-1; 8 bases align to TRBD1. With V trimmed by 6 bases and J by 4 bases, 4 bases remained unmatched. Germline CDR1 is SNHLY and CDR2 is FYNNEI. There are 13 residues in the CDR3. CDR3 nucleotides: TGTGCCAGCAGCCAGGGGGCGGGCACTGAAGCTTTCTTT. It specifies CASSQGAGTEAFF.

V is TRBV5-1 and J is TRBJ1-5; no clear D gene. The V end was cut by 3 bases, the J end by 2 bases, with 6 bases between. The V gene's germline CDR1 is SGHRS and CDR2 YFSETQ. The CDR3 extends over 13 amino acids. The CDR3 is CASSSVGNQPQHF. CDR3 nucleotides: TGCGCCAGCAGCTCGGTGGGCAATCAGCCCCAGCATTTT.

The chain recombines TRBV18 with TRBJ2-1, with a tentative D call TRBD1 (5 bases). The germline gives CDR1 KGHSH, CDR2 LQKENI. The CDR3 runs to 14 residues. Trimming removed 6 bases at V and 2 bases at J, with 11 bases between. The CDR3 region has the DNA TGTGCCAGCTCTCAGGGATCTACCTACAATGAGCAGTTCTTC. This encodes CASSQGSTYNEQFF.

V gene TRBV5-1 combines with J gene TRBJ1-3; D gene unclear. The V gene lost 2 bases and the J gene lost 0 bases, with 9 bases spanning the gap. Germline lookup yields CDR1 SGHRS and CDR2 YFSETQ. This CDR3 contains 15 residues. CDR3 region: CASSLRESSGNTIYF. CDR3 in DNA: TGCGCCAGCAGCTTAAGGGAGAGCTCTGGAAACACCATATATTTT.

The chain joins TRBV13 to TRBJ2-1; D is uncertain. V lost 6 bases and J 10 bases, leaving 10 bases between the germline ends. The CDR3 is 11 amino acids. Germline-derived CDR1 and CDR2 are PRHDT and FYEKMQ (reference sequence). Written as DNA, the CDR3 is TGTGCCAGCAGGTCAATAGAAGAGCAGTTCTTC. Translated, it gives CASRSIEEQFF.

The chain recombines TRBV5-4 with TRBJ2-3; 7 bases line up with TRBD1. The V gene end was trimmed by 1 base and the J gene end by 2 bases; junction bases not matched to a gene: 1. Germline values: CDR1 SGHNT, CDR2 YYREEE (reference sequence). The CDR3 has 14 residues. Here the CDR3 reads CASSLTGATDTQYF. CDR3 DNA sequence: TGTGCCAGCAGCTTGACAGGGGCCACAGATACGCAGTATTTT.

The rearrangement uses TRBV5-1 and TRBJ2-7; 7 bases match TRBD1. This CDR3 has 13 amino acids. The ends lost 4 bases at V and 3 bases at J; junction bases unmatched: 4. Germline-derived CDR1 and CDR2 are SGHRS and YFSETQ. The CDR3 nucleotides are TGCGCCAGCAGCGCCACAGGGGTCTACGAGCAGTACTTC. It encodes CASSATGVYEQYF.

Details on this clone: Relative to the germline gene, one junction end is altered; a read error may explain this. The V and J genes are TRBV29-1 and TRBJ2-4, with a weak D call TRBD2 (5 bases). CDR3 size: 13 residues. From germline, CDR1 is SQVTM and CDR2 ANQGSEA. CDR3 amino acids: CSVEAGDGNIQYF. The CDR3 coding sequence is TGCAGCGTAGAAGCCGGGGATGGAAACATTCAGTACTTC. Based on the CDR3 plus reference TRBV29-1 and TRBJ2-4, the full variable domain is SAVISQKPSRDICQRGTSLTIQCQVDSQVTMMFWYRQQPGQSLTLIATANQGSEATYESGFVIDKFPISRPNLTFSTLTVSNMSPEDSSIYLCSVEAGDGNIQYFGAGTRLSVL.

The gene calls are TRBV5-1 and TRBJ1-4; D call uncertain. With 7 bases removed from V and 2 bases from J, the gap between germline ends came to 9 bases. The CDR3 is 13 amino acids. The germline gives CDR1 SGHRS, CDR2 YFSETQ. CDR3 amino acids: CASRGGTNEKLFF. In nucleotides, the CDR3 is TGCGCCAGCCGCGGAGGGACTAATGAAAAACTGTTTTTT.